The 26 T cell receptor beta chains in this list originate from one sample, sequenced in a study of T cell responses to AZD1222 COVID-19 vaccine. TCRdb's table, derived via immunoSEQ multiplex PCR, lists solely in-frame clones and lacks some. Of under 85,000 clones listed, 88% are singletons. This specimen consisted of peripheral blood, obtained on day 0 of MenACWY control vaccination. These receptors were collected from an adult in good health.

This chain joins TRBV6-4 and TRBJ2-3; 10 positions match TRBD1. J lost 4 bases, V lost 6 bases, and 7 bases had no gene match. CDR3 length: 15 amino acids. Germline V gene lookup returns CDR1 MRHNA and CDR2 SNTAGT. This CDR3 is CASRRQGADPDTQYF. CDR3 in DNA: TGTGCCAGCAGACGACAGGGGGCTGATCCAGATACGCAGTATTTT.

CDR3 sequence (DNA): TGTGCCAGTGGGCCGGACAGATCCTACAATGAGCAGTTCTTC. Translation: CASGPDRSYNEQFF. The rearrangement links TRBV2 to TRBJ2-1; maybe TRBD1 (6 bases). Germline lookup yields CDR1 SNHLY and CDR2 FYNNEI. CDR3 length: 14 residues. V was pared by 9 bases and J by 1 base, with 13 bases between. The complete variable domain, with remaining parts taken from reference TRBV2 and TRBJ2-1, reads EPEVTQTPSHQVTQMGQEVILRCVPISNHLYFYWYRQILGQKVEFLVSFYNNEISEKSEIFDDQFSVERPDGSNFTLKIRSTKLEDSAMYFCASGPDRSYNEQFFGPGTRLTVL.

V and J are TRBV29-1 and TRBJ2-2; D not certain. V lost 1 base to trimming and J lost 1 base, with 7 bases between them. The CDR3 spans 14 residues. Per germline, CDR1 SQVTM and CDR2 ANQGSEA. The CDR3 sequence is CSVEGHLNTGELFF. CDR3 DNA sequence: TGCAGCGTTGAAGGACACCTGAACACCGGGGAGCTGTTTTTT.

The V call is TRBV24-1, the J call TRBJ2-5; weak D call: TRBD2 (5 bases). The germline V gene encodes CDR1 KGHDR and CDR2 SFDVKD. CDR3 size: 12 residues. V shed 2 bases and J shed 7 bases, with 7 bases lying between them. The CDR3 bases are TGTGCCACCAGTGATTGGAGCGGGACCCAGTACTTC. Protein sequence: CATSDWSGTQYF.

Only a few counts were recorded for this clone. The genes are TRBV12-3 or TRBV12-4 and TRBJ1-5; 8 nucleotides align to TRBD1. V was clipped by 7 bases and J by 5 bases; unmatched bases: 4. The CDR3 is made up of 13 amino acids. The CDR3 DNA reads TGTGCCAGCACCCGGACAGGGTATCAGCCCCAGCATTTT. Its translation is CASTRTGYQPQHF.

The rearrangement uses TRBV20-1 and TRBJ2-1; TRBD2 agrees at 9 bases. CDR1 and CDR2 (germline): DFQATT, SNEGSKA (reference sequence). V shed 3 bases and J 7 bases; nucleotides not matched to a gene: 10. CDR3 size: 15 residues. The CDR3 loop reads CSASNRGGARNEQFF. The CDR3 DNA sequence: TGCAGTGCTAGTAATCGCGGGGGGGCAAGGAATGAGCAGTTCTTC.

J is TRBJ2-7 and V is TRBV19; the match to TRBD1 covers 7 bases. After removal of 3 bases from V and 1 base from J, the junction contained 3 bases not matched to a gene. The CDR3 totals 14 residues. Germline V gene sequence: CDR1 LNHDA, CDR2 SQIVND (reference sequence). As DNA, the CDR3 is TGTGCCAGTAGTATCCAGACAGGGTCCTACGAGCAGTACTTC. This gives the protein CASSIQTGSYEQYF.

The chain uses TRBV5-4 and TRBJ1-1, with D unclear. The CDR3 length is 13 residues. V gave up 7 bases and J gave up 5 bases, with 15 bases separating them. Germline CDR1 reads SGHNT; CDR2 reads YYREEE (reference sequence). For the CDR3, the DNA is TGTGCCAGCGGATTCCATATTGGGACTGAAGCTTTCTTT. This sequence encodes CASGFHIGTEAFF.

The chain carries TRBV6-6 and TRBJ1-2, with TRBD1 identical over 11 bases. The CDR3 sequence is 16 residues long. J gave up 5 bases and V 6 bases, and 11 bases lay outside the gene matches. Germline V lookup: CDR1 MNHNY, CDR2 SVGAGI (reference sequence). The CDR3 sequence is CASRARPGQGEYGYTF. The CDR3 DNA is TGTGCCAGCAGAGCACGCCCGGGACAGGGGGAGTATGGCTACACCTTC.

This clone was recorded only once. This chain uses TRBV2 with TRBJ1-6, with D unclear. Germline assignment: CDR1 SNHLY and CDR2 FYNNEI. V dropped 7 bases and J dropped 4 bases, with 14 bases sitting between them. CDR3 length equals 15 residues. CDR3 region: CASTQSGDYNSPLHF. The CDR3 DNA reads TGTGCCAGCACCCAAAGTGGGGATTATAATTCACCCCTCCACTTT.

This clone was observed a single time. J is TRBJ1-4 and V is TRBV9; 10 positions agree with TRBD1. The CDR3 runs 15 residues. CDR1 SGDLS and CDR2 YYNGEE come from the germline V gene. Trimming took 0 bases from V and 7 from J; bases not matched to a gene: 3. In DNA form, the CDR3 reads TGTGCCAGCAGCGTAGGAGGGGACAGGGGTGAAAAACTGTTTTTT. The encoded protein is CASSVGGDRGEKLFF.

The chain recombines TRBV3-1 (or the pseudogene TRBV3-2) with TRBJ1-1, with D hard to call. Trimming took off 0 bases at V and 1 base at J, with 9 bases between the two ends. The V gene's germline CDR1 is LGHDT and CDR2 YNNKEL (reference sequence). This CDR3 has 15 amino acids. The CDR3 nucleotides are TGTGCCAGCAGCCAAGATCATGCAGAGAACACTGAAGCTTTCTTT. It yields the protein CASSQDHAENTEAFF.

The chain has TRBV11-3 and TRBJ1-2, with 8 bases aligning to TRBD1. The germline V gene has CDR1 SGHNT and CDR2 YENEEA. The CDR3 is 15 residues long. Trimming at V came to 9 bases and at J to 4 bases, leaving 13 bases not matched to a gene. CDR3 DNA: TGTGCCAGTTCTTCGGACAGGGAAGGAGTCTATGGCTACACCTTC. Protein sequence: CASSSDREGVYGYTF.

CDR3 coding DNA: TGTGCCAGCACCCCATCGGGGGGTTGGGATCAGCCCCAGCATTTT. This codes for CASTPSGGWDQPQHF. The chain joins TRBV9 to TRBJ1-5; TRBD1 is a possible D gene (5 bases). The CDR3 totals 15 residues. Germline CDR1 is SGDLS and CDR2 is YYNGEE. V lost 6 bases to trimming and J lost 5 bases, with 18 bases between them.

CDR3 sequence reads: CAISETDGANQPQHF. CDR3 coding DNA: TGTGCCATCAGTGAGACCGATGGGGCCAATCAGCCCCAGCATTTT. The chain links TRBV10-3 to TRBJ1-5; a possible D gene is TRBD1 (5 bases). V lost 2 bases and J lost 3, with 11 bases in between. Germline V gene sequence: CDR1 ENHRY, CDR2 SYGVKD. This CDR3 contains 15 residues.

The chain combines TRBV6-5 with TRBJ1-5; 8 bases agree with TRBD1. Germline CDR1 reads MNHEY; CDR2 reads SVGAGI. CDR3 length: 15 amino acids. V shed 4 bases and J 1 base; nucleotides not matched to a gene: 3. CDR3 coding DNA: TGTGCCAGCAGTTCCACAGGGGGGAGCAATCAGCCCCAGCATTTT. Its protein is CASSSTGGSNQPQHF.

This clone has only a few counts. CDR3: CASSEPGLVQYF. The CDR3 coding sequence is TGCGCCAGCAGCGAGCCAGGGCTGGTACAGTACTTC. V and J are TRBV4-1 and TRBJ2-7, with D perhaps matching TRBD1 (5 bases). The CDR3 covers 12 residues. Looked up from germline, CDR1 is MGHRA and CDR2 is YSYEKL. Deletions cut 5 bases from V and 10 bases from J, with 15 bases between.

Worth noting for this clone: A junction boundary mismatches the germline segment, possibly from a read error. The genes are TRBV7-7 and TRBJ1-4; possibly TRBD1 for D (6 bases). Germline-derived CDR1 and CDR2 are SSHAT and FNYEAQ (reference sequence). This CDR3 is built from 15 residues. The CDR3 sequence: CASSSGQPGSEKLFF. The CDR3 coding sequence is TGTGCTAGCAGCTCCGGACAGCCTGGCTCCGAAAAACTGTTTTTT.

V gene TRBV9 combines with J gene TRBJ2-5, with 8 nucleotides matching TRBD2. Germline V gene data show CDR1 as SGDLS and CDR2 as YYNGEE. Trimming cost V 4 bases and J 2 bases; bases outside gene matches: 4. There are 14 residues in the CDR3. The CDR3 DNA is TGTGCCAGCAGCCCCGGGACTAGACAAGAGACCCAGTACTTC. Protein product: CASSPGTRQETQYF. Using reference TRBV9 and TRBJ2-5 for the parts outside the CDR3, the full variable domain is DSGVTQTPKHLITATGQRVTLRCSPRSGDLSVYWYQQSLDQGLQFLIQYYNGEERAKGNILERFSAQQFPDLHSELNLSSLELGDSALYFCASSPGTRQETQYFGPGTRLLVL.

This clone has only one observation. The chain links TRBV3-1 (or the pseudogene TRBV3-2) to TRBJ1-1; possible D gene TRBD1, 5 bases. The CDR3 length is 15 residues. The V and J ends lost 2 bases and 10 bases respectively, with 20 bases between them. Germline V CDR1 and CDR2: LGHDT, YNNKEL (reference sequence). The DNA for the CDR3 is TGTGCCAGCAGCCAAACGACAGTGGGTACTGGAGGAGCTTTCTTT. Its translation is CASSQTTVGTGGAFF.

CDR3 residues: CASSFSTRVFSGNTIYF. CDR3 DNA: TGTGCCAGCAGCTTCTCTACCAGAGTTTTCTCTGGAAACACCATATATTTT. V usage is TRBV5-5 and J usage is TRBJ1-3; no clear D. V lost 2 bases, J lost 0 bases, and 15 bases lay in between. Looked up from germline, CDR1 is SGHKS and CDR2 is YYEKEE (reference sequence). This CDR3 contains 17 residues. The whole variable domain, filled in from reference TRBV5-5 and TRBJ1-3, reads DAGVTQSPTHLIKTRGQQVTLRCSPISGHKSVSWYQQVLGQGPQFIFQYYEKEERGRGNFPDRFSARQFPNYSSELNVNALLLGDSALYLCASSFSTRVFSGNTIYFGEGSWLTVV.

This sequence joins TRBV9 and TRBJ2-5; TRBD2 agrees at 14 bases. V lost 0 bases and J lost 7; bases outside the gene matches: 8. From germline, CDR1 is SGDLS and CDR2 YYNGEE. CDR3 length: 17 residues. The CDR3 nucleotides read TGTGCCAGCAGCGTAGGCCCAGGGACTAGCGGGGGAGGGACCCAGTACTTC. Protein sequence: CASSVGPGTSGGGTQYF.

The V call is TRBV18, the J call TRBJ1-2; D not resolved. Trimming removed 4 bases at V and 2 bases at J, with 8 bases between. The germline CDR1 and CDR2 sequences are KGHSH and LQKENI. The CDR3 has 13 amino acids. CDR3 sequence reads: CASSLDPNYGYTF. CDR3 nucleotides: TGTGCCAGCTCACTCGATCCGAACTATGGCTACACCTTC.

This chain joins TRBV27 and TRBJ1-4, with 7 bases aligning to TRBD1. Germline CDR1 reads MNHEY; CDR2 reads SMNVEV (reference sequence). With V trimmed by 5 bases and J by 5 bases, 8 bases remained unmatched. This CDR3 region has 15 residues. CDR3 bases: TGTGCCAGCAGTCCTAAGGGGGCGCAAAATGAAAAACTGTTTTTT. This translates into CASSPKGAQNEKLFF.

The chain uses TRBV2 and TRBJ1-6; D unclear. V lost 8 bases to trimming and J lost 9 bases, with 11 bases between them. Per the germline V gene, CDR1 is SNHLY and CDR2 is FYNNEI. The CDR3 has 12 amino acids. The CDR3 loop reads CASFSWGSPLHF. CDR3 in DNA: TGTGCCAGCTTTTCGTGGGGTTCACCCCTCCACTTT.

This chain links TRBV28 with TRBJ1-1; TRBD1 is a possible D gene (5 bases). V lost 8 bases and J lost 6, with 31 bases in between. Germline V CDR1 and CDR2: MDHEN, SYDVKM. CDR3 length equals 18 residues. The chain's CDR3 is CASVPLAGTVTKFAEAFF. In DNA form, the CDR3 reads TGTGCCAGCGTACCTCTGGCGGGGACCGTCACCAAGTTCGCTGAAGCTTTCTTT.